This is a list of T cell receptor beta chains from one sample in a study of a mutant IDH1 vaccine in newly diagnosed glioma. Only in-frame clones appear in the TCRdb table, and some are missing; sequencing was by immunoSEQ multiplex PCR. The repertoire holds some 50,000 clones, about 65% seen once, with 4.5% to 5.5% in the top ten. No antigens are known for them. This material consisted of peripheral blood mononuclear cells (PBMCs), taken from a glioma patient whose treatment included an IDH1 peptide vaccine. The receptors here all came from a man aged 35 to 55 with glioma. Some clones in this sample may be carry-over from other donors' samples. The CDR3 runs from the conserved cysteine through the conserved F or W. D genes are given only for firm matches. Some rows mark clone size as missing; the rest say once, few, many or name a class of expanded clone.

V gene	J gene	D gene	clone size	CDR3 DNA	CDR3 protein
TRBV10-1	TRBJ2-7	TRBD1	-	TGCGCCAGCAGTGATTCCGGGACAGGCAGCTCCTACGAGCAGTACTTC	CASSDSGTGSSYEQYF
TRBV27	TRBJ2-3	-	-	TGTGCCAGCAGAAGTACTAGCCCCACAGATACGCAGTATTTT	CASRSTSPTDTQYF
TRBV6-1	TRBJ1-2	-	once	TGTGCCAGCAGACAAAGTGGAGGGGCAGGGTATGGCTACACCTTC	CASRQSGGAGYGYTF
TRBV6-6	TRBJ1-5	TRBD1	-	TGTGCCAGCAGCCGACAGGGGGTAAATCAGCCCCAGCATTTT	CASSRQGVNQPQHF
TRBV5-6	TRBJ1-2	-	-	TGTGCCAGCAGCTTGATTTCTAAACTCTATGGCTACACCTTC	CASSLISKLYGYTF
TRBV30	TRBJ1-5	-	-	TGTGCCTGGAATTCAGAGGGTTATAGCAATCAGCCCCAGCATTTT	CAWNSEGYSNQPQHF
TRBV5-1	TRBJ1-1	-	-	TGCGCCAGCACCGCCGGGACACCGAACACTGAAGCTTTCTTT	CASTAGTPNTEAFF
TRBV2	TRBJ2-5	-	-	TGTGCCAGCAGTGAAGGGCGGTTCAGGGATGGCGAGACCCAGTACTTC	CASSEGRFRDGETQYF
TRBV11-2	TRBJ1-2	TRBD1	-	TGTGCCAGCAGCTCCGGGGACAGCCTCTATGGCTACACCTTC	CASSSGDSLYGYTF
TRBV18	TRBJ2-7	-	once	TGTGCCAGCTCACCCCCCTTATCCTACGAGCAGTACTTC	CASSPPLSYEQYF
TRBV7-6	TRBJ2-5	-	-	TGTGCCAGCAGCGAGGGTGCCGGGGAGACCCAGTACTTC	CASSEGAGETQYF
TRBV19	TRBJ2-2	-	once	TGTGCCAGTACCTCTCCGAGGGCGGAGAACACCGGGGAGCTGTTTTTT	CASTSPRAENTGELFF
TRBV11-2	TRBJ1-3	TRBD1	once	TGTGCCAGCAGGACGACAGGGGTCTCTGGAAACACCATATATTTT	CASRTTGVSGNTIYF
TRBV27	TRBJ2-5	-	-	TGTGCCAGCAGTCGCCCTGGGGGAGAGACCCAGTACTTC	CASSRPGGETQYF
TRBV4-1	TRBJ2-1	-	-	TGCGCCAGCAGCCATCCTCCACCCTACAATGAGCAGTTCTTC	CASSHPPPYNEQFF
TRBV5-6	TRBJ1-1	-	-	TGTGCCAGCAGCTTGTTTCGGGGGAACACTGAAGCTTTCTTT	CASSLFRGNTEAFF
TRBV6-1	TRBJ2-1	TRBD1	few	TGTGCCAGCGGACAGGGGGGGGCCTACAATGAGCAGTTCTTC	CASGQGGAYNEQFF
TRBV5-8	TRBJ1-5	-	-	TGTGCCAGCAGCTTGGTACAGCCTTATAGCAATCAGCCCCAGCATTTT	CASSLVQPYSNQPQHF
TRBV4-1	TRBJ1-5	-	-	TGCGCCAGCAGCCAAACAGGGATGGGGCAGCCCCAGCATTTT	CASSQTGMGQPQHF
TRBV7-2	TRBJ1-5	-	-	TGTGCCAGCAGCCCCCGCTCGGGTCAAGGTCAGCCCCAGCATTTT	CASSPRSGQGQPQHF
TRBV10-3	TRBJ2-5	-	-	TGTGCCATCAGTCATGGACAGTCCCTCCCTGAGACGGGGTCACAACCTCACCAAGAGACCCAGTACTTC	CAISHGQSLPETGSQPHQETQYF
TRBV18	TRBJ1-4	-	once	TGTGCCAGCTCACCGCTCGGGTGGGAGGAAAAACTGTTTTTT	CASSPLGWEEKLFF
TRBV6-5	TRBJ2-7	-	-	TGTGCCAGCAAAACAGGAGGGGGCTACTACGAGCAGTACTTC	CASKTGGGYYEQYF
TRBV27	TRBJ1-5	TRBD1	-	TGTGCCAGCAGTTTGCAGACAGGGATCCAGCCCCAGCATTTT	CASSLQTGIQPQHF
TRBV29-1	TRBJ2-7	TRBD2	few	TGCAGCGTTGCGGGGGGGCAGGGACTCTCCTACGAGCAGTACTTC	CSVAGGQGLSYEQYF
TRBV5-1	TRBJ2-7	-	-	TGCGCCAGCAGCTTGGAGGGAGGCGAGCAGTACTTC	CASSLEGGEQYF
TRBV6-5	TRBJ1-5	-	once	TGTGCCAGCAGTAGGACAAGCAATCAGCCCCAGCATTTT	CASSRTSNQPQHF
TRBV6-1	TRBJ2-7	TRBD1	few	TGTGCCGTTCCGGGACAGGGAAACGAGCAGTACTTC	CAVPGQGNEQYF
TRBV7-2	TRBJ2-5	TRBD2	few	TGTGCCAGCAGCTTGGGGCGGGGGACGGTGGAGACCCAGTACTTC	CASSLGRGTVETQYF
TRBV7-2	TRBJ2-2	-	once	TGTGCCAGCAGCTTAGGGGGGGGCAACACCGGGGAGCTGTTTTTT	CASSLGGGNTGELFF
TRBV2	TRBJ2-7	-	-	TGTGCCAGCATCCGAAGGGGGGTCTACGAGCAGTACTTC	CASIRRGVYEQYF
TRBV29-1	TRBJ1-1	-	-	TGCAGCGTGGAATCCCAGTGGGGCACTGAAGCTTTCTTT	CSVESQWGTEAFF
TRBV5-6	TRBJ1-6	-	-	TGTGCCAGCAGCCTGGGCGGGAGGTCTTCACCCCTCCACTTT	CASSLGGRSSPLHF
TRBV4-2	TRBJ2-7	TRBD1	few	TGTGCCAGCAGCCAAGTTTCCGGGACAGGGACCTACGAGCAGTACTTC	CASSQVSGTGTYEQYF
TRBV18	TRBJ2-5	-	-	TGTGCCAGCTCACCACGTAGCGGCGTCCAAGAGACCCAGTACTTC	CASSPRSGVQETQYF
TRBV4-2	TRBJ1-2	-	few	TGTGCCAGCAGCCATCCGGGACGGAGTCCCTATGGCTACACCTTC	CASSHPGRSPYGYTF
TRBV20-1	TRBJ1-1	-	-	TGCAGTGCCAGGTGGACCTTTGAAGCTTTCTTT	CSARWTFEAFF
TRBV4-1	TRBJ2-1	TRBD2	-	TGCGCCAGCAGCCAAGTTAGCGGGGGGCTACTGGGGCAGTTCTTC	CASSQVSGGLLGQFF
TRBV11-3	TRBJ2-1	-	-	TGTGCCAGCGGGGAGGACGGTGAGCAGTTCTTC	CASGEDGEQFF
TRBV6-1	TRBJ1-1	-	-	TGTGCCAGCAGTGAAGCATTGATACAAGGCGGGCTCATGAACACTGAAGCTTTCTTT	CASSEALIQGGLMNTEAFF
TRBV7-9	TRBJ2-7	TRBD2	-	TGTGCCAGCAGCCCTACCGGACTAGCGGGGAATTACGAGCAGTACTTC	CASSPTGLAGNYEQYF
TRBV9	TRBJ1-2	TRBD1	-	TGTGCCAGCAGCGTAGCGACAGGGGGCGGGTACTATGGCTACACCTTC	CASSVATGGGYYGYTF
TRBV2	TRBJ2-7	-	-	TGTGCCAGCAGTGAATGGGGGTACGAGCAGTACTTC	CASSEWGYEQYF
TRBV30	TRBJ1-1	-	-	TGTGCCTGGAACTCCCAGGGAAACACTGAAGCTTTCTTT	CAWNSQGNTEAFF
TRBV11-3	TRBJ2-1	-	-	TGTGCCAGCTCGCGCGGCGGACAATCCTACAATGAGCAGTTCTTC	CASSRGGQSYNEQFF
TRBV30	TRBJ1-1	TRBD1	-	TGTGCCTGGAGACCAGGGGGCACTGAAGCTTTCTTT	CAWRPGGTEAFF
TRBV18	TRBJ1-2	-	-	TGTGCCAGCTCGCCTGGACAGTCTAACTATGGCTACACCTTC	CASSPGQSNYGYTF
TRBV19	TRBJ2-2	TRBD1	-	TGTGCCAGTAGACAGGGGACAGGGGGCAACGGGGAGCTGTTTTTT	CASRQGTGGNGELFF
TRBV2	TRBJ2-6	-	-	TGTGCCAGCAGTTCTGGGGCCAACGTCCTGACTTTC	CASSSGANVLTF